Following are 4 T cell receptor beta chains from one sample sequenced in a study of blood T cell repertoires in COVID-19. This table comes from immunoSEQ multiplex PCR, and its TCRdb copy is limited to in-frame clones, with some not included. This sample yields about 83,000 clones, of which roughly 88% are seen a single time; less than 45% belongs to the top ten. Sequencing was performed on peripheral blood. The receptors were gathered from a human donor in a cohort sampled during active COVID-19.

The V call is TRBV19, the J call TRBJ2-7, with 7 bases matching TRBD2. The CDR3 loop spans 15 amino acids. Per germline, CDR1 LNHDA and CDR2 SQIVND (reference sequence). Losses at the gene ends were 3 bases for V and 0 bases for J; bases not matched to a gene: 5. CDR3 DNA: TGTGCCAGTAGTATCGGACTAGGGAGCTCCTACGAGCAGTACTTC. It specifies CASSIGLGSSYEQYF.

The rearrangement links TRBV5-6 to TRBJ1-6, with 10 bases aligning to TRBD1. The CDR3 is 15 amino acids. Germline CDR1 and CDR2: SGHDT and YYEEEE. The J segment lost 8 bases and the V segment lost 3 bases, leaving 5 bases of the junction unmatched. CDR3 sequence reads: CASSSPTGGDSPLHF. For the CDR3, the DNA is TGTGCCAGCAGCTCCCCGACAGGGGGCGATTCACCCCTCCACTTT.

In its sample, this clone was seen once. V is TRBV28 and J is TRBJ1-2; weak D call: TRBD1 (6 bases). Between the trimmed V and J ends, which lost 4 bases and 12 bases, there was a span of 15 bases. CDR1 and CDR2 from the germline V gene are MDHEN and SYDVKM. The CDR3 length is 12 residues. Here the CDR3 DNA reads TGTGCCAGCAGTTCCCCGGACAGCCGTCACACCTTC. It translates to CASSSPDSRHTF.

The chain joins TRBV7-2 to TRBJ2-7; D possibly corresponds to TRBD2 (5 bases). Germline lookup yields CDR1 SGHTA and CDR2 FQGNSA. Trimming left V 4 bases short and J 6 bases short, with 19 bases between. This CDR3 is 15 amino acids long. The DNA of the CDR3 is TGTGCCAGCAGCTCCGAGCGGAGGCTAGTGGGCGAGCAGTACTTC. It is translated as CASSSERRLVGEQYF. The full variable domain, its missing parts supplied by reference TRBV7-2 and TRBJ2-7, is GAGVSQSPSNKVTEKGKDVELRCDPISGHTALYWYRQSLGQGLEFLIYFQGNSAPDKSGLPSDRFSAERTGGSVSTLTIQRTQQEDSAVYLCASSSERRLVGEQYFGPGTRLTVT.